The text below deals with one TCR beta chain. The sample originates from a study of shared clonotypes between healthy human individuals. CD45RO-negative, CCR7-selected cells formed the naive CD8 fraction, which excluded terminally differentiated effector memory CD45RA+ cells. Generated by immunoSEQ multiplex PCR, the TCRdb table keeps only in-frame clones and is missing some. The sample consists of approximately 600,000 clones, 90% to 95% of them appearing once. CDR1 SNHLY and CDR2 FYNNEI come from the germline V gene. CDR3 length: 12 amino acids. Trimming took off 8 bases at V and 4 bases at J, with 12 bases between the two ends.

The sample comprised naive CD8+ T cells sorted from blood. The receptor's source is a woman in her twenties or thirties in good health. V is TRBV2 and J is TRBJ2-7; no definite D call. The CDR3 sequence is CASGFWQYEQYF. The CDR3 DNA reads as TGTGCCAGCGGATTTTGGCAGTACGAGCAGTACTTC.